The subject of this entry is one T cell receptor (beta chain). The record originates from a study of T-cell memory formation after mild COVID-19. Germline CDR1 and CDR2: LNHDA and SQIVND (reference sequence). V lost 11 bases and J lost 0, with 14 bases in between. The CDR3 contains 13 residues. TCRdb reanalysed the 5' RACE reads using MiXCR and keeps one entry per CDR3 protein. This table has about 190,000 distinct CDR3 sequences, approximately 30% appearing once. The receptor was derived from an adult woman who had mild COVID-19 (a few samples of this study predate the infection). Cell type and time point are not known. The source material was PBMCs or a T cell subset sorted from them (not recorded which). The gene calls are TRBV19 and TRBJ2-7; D not certain. The CDR3 protein is CAAAGRPSYEQYF. For the CDR3, the DNA is TGTGCCGCCGCCGGCAGACCCTCCTACGAGCAGTACTTC.